Listed below are T cell receptor beta chains from one sample, sequenced in a study of regulatory T cells in long-lasting Graves disease. TCRdb passed the multiplex PCR reads through MiXCR, listing each CDR3 protein once. The data contain 420,000 or so distinct CDR3 sequences, 20% to 25% of them singletons. Sequenced here: peripheral blood mononuclear cells (PBMCs), sampled when the disease was refractory, from a patient treated with antithyroid drugs. Source of these receptors: a female donor with Graves disease. CDR3s include the opening cysteine and the closing phenylalanine or tryptophan. The D gene is left open where the match is weak. Size tells how often a clone was seen (once, few, many) or the class of an expanded clone, and some rows leave it out.

D gene: .
clone size: many
V gene: TRBV12-3/TRBV12-4
J gene: TRBJ1-3
CDR3 protein: CASSFGPGGAATGNTIYF
CDR3 DNA: TGTGCCAGCAGTTTTGGACCCGGGGGGGCAGCTACTGGAAACACCATATATTTT

D gene: .
clone size: .
V gene: TRBV10-3
J gene: TRBJ1-1
CDR3 protein: CATGYMNTEAFF
CDR3 DNA: TGTGCCACCGGTTACATGAACACTGAAGCTTTCTTT

D gene: TRBD1
clone size: many
V gene: TRBV6-5
J gene: TRBJ1-2
CDR3 protein: CASSYTGQSNYGYTF
CDR3 DNA: TGTGCCAGCAGTTACACGGGACAGTCAAACTATGGCTACACCTTC

D gene: TRBD1
clone size: few
V gene: TRBV19
J gene: TRBJ1-4
CDR3 protein: CASMPTGAIEKLFF
CDR3 DNA: TGTGCCAGTATGCCGACAGGGGCAATTGAAAAACTGTTTTTT

D gene: .
clone size: many
V gene: TRBV15
J gene: TRBJ1-1
CDR3 protein: CATSRDARGRAMNTEAFF
CDR3 DNA: TGTGCCACCAGCAGAGATGCCAGGGGCCGAGCTATGAACACTGAAGCTTTCTTT

D gene: TRBD2
clone size: .
V gene: TRBV19
J gene: TRBJ2-7
CDR3 protein: CASSILASGTYEQYF
CDR3 DNA: TGTGCCAGTAGTATTTTGGCTAGCGGTACCTACGAGCAGTACTTC

D gene: .
clone size: few
V gene: TRBV20-1
J gene: TRBJ2-5
CDR3 protein: CSRGVLLEETQYF
CDR3 DNA: TGCAGTCGCGGGGTTCTTCTCGAGGAGACCCAGTACTTC

D gene: .
clone size: many
V gene: TRBV12-3/TRBV12-4
J gene: TRBJ2-5
CDR3 protein: CASSLFTDEETQYF
CDR3 DNA: TGTGCCAGCAGTTTATTCACGGATGAAGAGACCCAGTACTTC

D gene: .
clone size: .
V gene: TRBV6-1
J gene: TRBJ1-1
CDR3 protein: CASSPTLMGAFF
CDR3 DNA: TGTGCCAGCAGCCCGACCCTTATGGGAGCTTTCTTT

D gene: TRBD2
clone size: .
V gene: TRBV2
J gene: TRBJ2-7
CDR3 protein: CASSDSSGSYEQYF
CDR3 DNA: TGTGCCAGCAGTGATTCTAGCGGGAGCTACGAGCAGTACTTC

D gene: .
clone size: many
V gene: TRBV2
J gene: TRBJ1-4
CDR3 protein: CASSEPRGVELFF
CDR3 DNA: TGTGCCAGCAGTGAACCCCGGGGCGTGGAACTGTTTTTT

D gene: TRBD2
clone size: .
V gene: TRBV20-1
J gene: TRBJ2-1
CDR3 protein: CSASGGSSYNEQFF
CDR3 DNA: TGCAGTGCTAGCGGGGGGAGCTCCTACAATGAGCAGTTCTTC

D gene: .
clone size: few
V gene: TRBV7-2
J gene: TRBJ1-5
CDR3 protein: CASTDKNSNQPQHF
CDR3 DNA: TGTGCCAGCACTGACAAAAATAGCAATCAGCCCCAGCATTTT

D gene: .
clone size: .
V gene: TRBV19
J gene: TRBJ1-6
CDR3 protein: CASSIVYSNSPLHF
CDR3 DNA: TGTGCCAGTAGTATAGTCTACAGTAATTCACCCCTCCACTTT

D gene: .
clone size: .
V gene: TRBV7-2
J gene: TRBJ2-7
CDR3 protein: CASSYHRDTTYEQYF
CDR3 DNA: TGTGCCAGCAGCTACCACCGGGACACTACCTACGAGCAGTACTTC

D gene: TRBD2
clone size: many
V gene: TRBV28
J gene: TRBJ2-7
CDR3 protein: CASSFTTGPDTSGSPYEQYF
CDR3 DNA: TGTGCCAGCAGTTTTACGACAGGACCAGATACTAGCGGGAGCCCCTACGAGCAGTACTTC

D gene: .
clone size: .
V gene: TRBV5-1
J gene: TRBJ1-2
CDR3 protein: CASSLSTPPNRYGYTF
CDR3 DNA: TGCGCCAGCAGCTTGTCTACGCCCCCGAATCGCTATGGCTACACCTTC

D gene: TRBD1
clone size: .
V gene: TRBV27
J gene: TRBJ2-4
CDR3 protein: CASSSLLLGTGVDKNIQYF
CDR3 DNA: TGTGCCAGCAGTTCGCTGCTCCTCGGGACAGGAGTAGACAAAAACATTCAGTACTTC

D gene: TRBD2
clone size: .
V gene: TRBV6-2/TRBV6-3
J gene: TRBJ2-1
CDR3 protein: CASSYLSLAVYEQFF
CDR3 DNA: TGTGCCAGCAGTTACTTAAGTCTAGCGGTATATGAGCAGTTCTTC

D gene: .
clone size: .
V gene: TRBV2
J gene: TRBJ2-3
CDR3 protein: CASSRDFSTDTQYF
CDR3 DNA: TGTGCCAGCAGTCGGGACTTTTCCACAGATACGCAGTATTTT

D gene: .
clone size: few
V gene: TRBV5-1
J gene: TRBJ2-3
CDR3 protein: CASSLFSSVRADTQYF
CDR3 DNA: TGCGCCAGCAGCTTATTTTCTAGTGTTCGGGCGGATACGCAGTATTTT

D gene: .
clone size: .
V gene: TRBV13
J gene: TRBJ1-6
CDR3 protein: CASSLGLRNLNSPLHF
CDR3 DNA: TGTGCCAGCAGCTTAGGCCTTCGAAACCTGAATTCACCCCTCCACTTT

D gene: .
clone size: once
V gene: TRBV6-1
J gene: TRBJ2-7
CDR3 protein: CASRPLISGRRIVGQYF
CDR3 DNA: TGTGCCAGCAGGCCCTTAATATCGGGACGGCGTATCGTGGGGCAGTACTTC

D gene: TRBD2
clone size: .
V gene: TRBV6-1
J gene: TRBJ2-7
CDR3 protein: CASRRLAGVYEQYF
CDR3 DNA: TGTGCCAGCAGGCGACTAGCGGGAGTCTACGAGCAGTACTTC

D gene: .
clone size: many
V gene: TRBV6-2/TRBV6-3
J gene: TRBJ2-7
CDR3 protein: CASSYPVAGEQYF
CDR3 DNA: TGTGCCAGCAGTTACCCGGTTGCCGGCGAGCAGTACTTC

D gene: .
clone size: many
V gene: TRBV6-1
J gene: TRBJ1-2
CDR3 protein: CASSEGRVYGYTF
CDR3 DNA: TGTGCCAGCAGTGAGGGCAGGGTCTATGGCTACACCTTC

D gene: .
clone size: many
V gene: TRBV15
J gene: TRBJ1-4
CDR3 protein: CATSREVGTGNEKLFF
CDR3 DNA: TGTGCCACCAGCAGAGAGGTGGGAACAGGGAATGAAAAACTGTTTTTT

D gene: TRBD2
clone size: many
V gene: TRBV2
J gene: TRBJ2-5
CDR3 protein: CASSKAGEETQYF
CDR3 DNA: TGTGCCAGCAGTAAAGCGGGGGAAGAGACCCAGTACTTC

D gene: .
clone size: .
V gene: TRBV6-1
J gene: TRBJ2-7
CDR3 protein: CASSIGDAYEQYF
CDR3 DNA: TGTGCCAGCTCCATCGGGGACGCCTACGAGCAGTACTTC

D gene: .
clone size: few
V gene: TRBV20-1
J gene: TRBJ2-7
CDR3 protein: CSAKSPGSPYEQYF
CDR3 DNA: TGCAGTGCCAAATCCCCCGGGTCTCCCTACGAGCAGTACTTC

D gene: .
clone size: few
V gene: TRBV10-3
J gene: TRBJ2-7
CDR3 protein: CAISQQGAYEQYF
CDR3 DNA: TGTGCCATCAGTCAACAGGGCGCCTACGAGCAGTACTTC

D gene: .
clone size: few
V gene: TRBV28
J gene: TRBJ1-4
CDR3 protein: CASSLRYGPDSWNEKLFF
CDR3 DNA: TGTGCCAGCAGTTTACGCTACGGCCCGGACTCCTGGAATGAAAAACTGTTTTTT

D gene: TRBD1
clone size: many
V gene: TRBV6-1
J gene: TRBJ2-7
CDR3 protein: CASNRPGQGMYEQYF
CDR3 DNA: TGTGCCAGCAACCGACCGGGACAGGGGATGTACGAGCAGTACTTC

D gene: TRBD1
clone size: many
V gene: TRBV27
J gene: TRBJ1-2
CDR3 protein: CASSGTGGAGYYGYTF
CDR3 DNA: TGTGCCAGCAGCGGGACAGGGGGCGCAGGATACTATGGCTACACCTTC

D gene: TRBD2
clone size: .
V gene: TRBV10-3
J gene: TRBJ2-5
CDR3 protein: CAGNGGGETQYF
CDR3 DNA: TGTGCCGGTAATGGGGGAGGGGAGACCCAGTACTTC

D gene: .
clone size: many
V gene: TRBV7-9
J gene: TRBJ2-7
CDR3 protein: CASRRAADTTYEQYF
CDR3 DNA: TGTGCCAGCAGGCGGGCGGCAGACACCACCTACGAGCAGTACTTC

D gene: .
clone size: .
V gene: TRBV12-3/TRBV12-4
J gene: TRBJ1-1
CDR3 protein: CASSRTDYEAFF
CDR3 DNA: TGTGCCAGCAGTCGGACAGATTATGAAGCTTTCTTT

D gene: TRBD1
clone size: .
V gene: TRBV19
J gene: TRBJ1-4
CDR3 protein: CASSPRRDRGEKLFF
CDR3 DNA: TGTGCCAGTAGCCCCCGGCGGGACAGAGGGGAAAAACTGTTTTTT

D gene: .
clone size: many
V gene: TRBV13
J gene: TRBJ1-1
CDR3 protein: CASRPIGLNTEAFF
CDR3 DNA: TGTGCCAGCCGCCCGATCGGGTTGAACACTGAAGCTTTCTTT

D gene: .
clone size: many
V gene: TRBV7-2
J gene: TRBJ1-6
CDR3 protein: CASSLSPMWTDSNSPLHF
CDR3 DNA: TGTGCCAGCAGCTTGAGTCCGATGTGGACGGATTCAAATTCACCCCTCCACTTT

D gene: TRBD1
clone size: many
V gene: TRBV10-3
J gene: TRBJ2-5
CDR3 protein: CAISGTGAEETQYF
CDR3 DNA: TGTGCCATATCCGGGACAGGGGCTGAGGAGACCCAGTACTTC

D gene: .
clone size: .
V gene: TRBV12-3/TRBV12-4
J gene: TRBJ1-6
CDR3 protein: CASSPGGAYNSPLHF
CDR3 DNA: TGTGCCAGCAGTCCTGGAGGGGCCTATAATTCACCCCTCCACTTT

D gene: .
clone size: many
V gene: TRBV11-2
J gene: TRBJ1-1
CDR3 protein: CASSYFGNTEAFF
CDR3 DNA: TGTGCCAGCAGTTATTTTGGAAACACTGAAGCTTTCTTT

D gene: TRBD2
clone size: .
V gene: TRBV30
J gene: TRBJ2-5
CDR3 protein: CAYGLAGARVETQYF
CDR3 DNA: TGTGCCTACGGACTAGCGGGAGCCCGGGTTGAGACCCAGTACTTC

D gene: .
clone size: few
V gene: TRBV6-1
J gene: TRBJ1-5
CDR3 protein: CASGEGVQPQHF
CDR3 DNA: TGTGCCAGCGGCGAGGGGGTTCAGCCCCAGCATTTT

D gene: .
clone size: many
V gene: TRBV19
J gene: TRBJ1-2
CDR3 protein: CASSQGDGYTF
CDR3 DNA: TGTGCCAGTTCACAGGGAGATGGCTACACCTTC

D gene: .
clone size: .
V gene: TRBV9
J gene: TRBJ1-1
CDR3 protein: CASSPGVLVAEASF
CDR3 DNA: TGTGCCAGCAGCCCAGGGGTTTTGGTCGCTGAAGCTTCCTTT

D gene: TRBD1
clone size: few
V gene: TRBV7-8
J gene: TRBJ2-1
CDR3 protein: CASSLAGGVINEQFF
CDR3 DNA: TGTGCCAGCAGCTTAGCAGGGGGCGTAATAAATGAGCAGTTCTTC

D gene: .
clone size: many
V gene: TRBV7-9
J gene: TRBJ2-1
CDR3 protein: CASSAWLGTGNEQFF
CDR3 DNA: TGTGCCAGCAGCGCGTGGCTCGGAACCGGAAATGAGCAGTTCTTC

D gene: .
clone size: .
V gene: TRBV30
J gene: TRBJ2-1
CDR3 protein: CAWSVGRDEQFF
CDR3 DNA: TGTGCCTGGAGTGTTGGACGGGATGAGCAGTTCTTC

D gene: .
clone size: .
V gene: TRBV5-1
J gene: TRBJ1-6
CDR3 protein: CASTRVDLTSSYNSPLHF
CDR3 DNA: TGCGCCAGCACCCGAGTTGACTTAACTAGCTCCTATAATTCACCCCTCCACTTT

D gene: .
clone size: .
V gene: TRBV6-1
J gene: TRBJ2-2
CDR3 protein: CASSPRAPANTGELFF
CDR3 DNA: TGTGCCAGCAGCCCAAGGGCTCCGGCGAACACCGGGGAGCTGTTTTTT

D gene: TRBD2
clone size: many
V gene: TRBV20-1
J gene: TRBJ2-5
CDR3 protein: CSATPRGGREETQYF
CDR3 DNA: TGCAGTGCTACCCCTAGGGGCGGGAGGGAGGAGACCCAGTACTTC

D gene: .
clone size: many
V gene: TRBV6-1
J gene: TRBJ2-5
CDR3 protein: CASTLSETQYF
CDR3 DNA: TGTGCCAGCACCCTCTCGGAGACCCAGTACTTC

D gene: .
clone size: .
V gene: TRBV5-1
J gene: TRBJ2-5
CDR3 protein: CASSEQVGGETQYF
CDR3 DNA: TGCGCCAGCAGCGAACAAGTTGGGGGGGAGACCCAGTACTTC

D gene: .
clone size: many
V gene: TRBV11-2
J gene: TRBJ2-2
CDR3 protein: CASSLVRLGLAGELFF
CDR3 DNA: TGTGCCAGCAGCTTAGTCAGGCTAGGGTTGGCCGGGGAGCTGTTTTTT

D gene: .
clone size: .
V gene: TRBV7-9
J gene: TRBJ1-4
CDR3 protein: CASGSDNEKLFF
CDR3 DNA: TGTGCCAGTGGATCGGATAATGAAAAACTGTTTTTT

D gene: .
clone size: many
V gene: TRBV28
J gene: TRBJ2-1
CDR3 protein: CASSFNNEQFF
CDR3 DNA: TGTGCCAGCAGTTTCAACAATGAGCAGTTCTTC

D gene: .
clone size: .
V gene: TRBV6-5
J gene: TRBJ2-3
CDR3 protein: CASSYSQDSTDTQYF
CDR3 DNA: TGTGCCAGCAGTTACTCCCAAGATAGCACAGATACGCAGTATTTT

D gene: TRBD2
clone size: many
V gene: TRBV7-9
J gene: TRBJ2-5
CDR3 protein: CASSPLSGEETQYF
CDR3 DNA: TGTGCCAGCAGCCCTCTTAGCGGGGAAGAGACCCAGTACTTC